The table lists the clone carrying this T cell receptor beta chain with many counts. Total RNA amounts of at least 6 micrograms were extracted per sample. This sample is part of a study of blood T cells in healthy people across ages. CDR3 size: 13 residues. Losses at the gene ends were 6 bases for V and 6 bases for J; bases not matched to a gene: 7. CDR1 is MNHEY, CDR2 SVGAGI, per germline. It was with a sample-barcoded 5' primer and a J-beta primer mix that a second PCR of roughly 6 to 12 cycles was run. One entry per CDR3 protein, called by TCRdb with MiXCR from the 5' RACE reads. This sample has about 930,000 distinct CDR3 sequences, with 25% to 30% found just once. These data were also reused for a study on T cells of mothers and their children.

The TCR sequence derives from a woman in her 40s in good health. Sample: blood. The chain is built from TRBV6-5 and TRBJ1-2; 7 bases fit TRBD1. The CDR3, as DNA: TGTGCCAGCAGACGGGACAGTGGGGATGGCTACACCTTC. Its translation: CASRRDSGDGYTF.